This T cell receptor (beta chain) was profiled in a study of post-analysis software for immune sequencing data. Study-level results: Controls showed significantly higher normalized Chao1 diversity than did multiple sclerosis patients.

The library was made from cDNA and included unique molecular identifiers. One entry per CDR3 protein, called by TCRdb with MiXCR from the PCR reads. Here the sample spans around 150,000 distinct CDR3 sequences, roughly 35% being singletons. About this clonotype itself: The target antigen is unknown.

This CDR3 has 12 residues. Germline V CDR1 and CDR2: SGHRS, YFSETQ. The specimen comprised blood, sampled after autologous hematopoietic stem cell transplantation. The gene calls are TRBV5-1 and TRBJ2-4; possible D gene TRBD1, 6 bases. Matching the DNA end better, TRBJ2-7 makes the J call doubtful. This clonotype originated in a girl aged 5-17 years with multiple sclerosis. In DNA, the CDR3 is TGCGCCAGCAGCTTGCCAGGGGACGAGCAGTACTTC. This codes for CASSLPGDEQYF.